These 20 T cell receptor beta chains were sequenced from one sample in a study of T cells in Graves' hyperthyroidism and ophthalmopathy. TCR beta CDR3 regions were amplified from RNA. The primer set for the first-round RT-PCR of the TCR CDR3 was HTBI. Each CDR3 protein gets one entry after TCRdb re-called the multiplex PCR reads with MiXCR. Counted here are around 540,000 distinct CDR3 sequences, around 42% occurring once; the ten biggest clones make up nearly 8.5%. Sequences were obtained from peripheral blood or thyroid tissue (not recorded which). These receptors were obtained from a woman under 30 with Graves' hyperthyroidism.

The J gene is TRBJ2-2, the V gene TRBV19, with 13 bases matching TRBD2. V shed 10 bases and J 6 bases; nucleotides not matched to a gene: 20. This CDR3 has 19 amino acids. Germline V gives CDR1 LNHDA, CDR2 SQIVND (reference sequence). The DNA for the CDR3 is TGTGCCACAGAGGCCCCGACCGGGACTAGCGGGATGGTGGCCGGGGAGCTGTTTTTT. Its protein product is CATEAPTGTSGMVAGELFF.

CDR3 nucleotides: TGTGCCAGCAGCTTACCCGGGACAGGGTGGTTCGAGCAGTACTTC. Amino acid sequence: CASSLPGTGWFEQYF. This chain links TRBV13 with TRBJ2-7; 9 bases match TRBD1. The CDR3 spans 15 residues. CDR1 is PRHDT and CDR2 is FYEKMQ in the germline V gene (reference sequence). V was clipped by 2 bases and J by 6 bases; unmatched bases: 8.

The CDR3 sequence is CASSFRGTGDGNTIYF. CDR3 DNA sequence: TGTGCCAGCAGCTTCCGAGGGACAGGTGATGGAAACACCATATATTTT. The chain uses TRBV7-2 and TRBJ1-3; 8 nucleotides line up with TRBD1. Germline values: CDR1 SGHTA, CDR2 FQGNSA. Trimming cost V 3 bases and J 3 bases; bases outside gene matches: 7. The CDR3 is 16 amino acids. Drawing the rest from reference TRBV7-2 and TRBJ1-3, the complete variable domain is GAGVSQSPSNKVTEKGKDVELRCDPISGHTALYWYRQSLGQGLEFLIYFQGNSAPDKSGLPSDRFSAERTGGSVSTLTIQRTQQEDSAVYLCASSFRGTGDGNTIYFGEGSWLTVV.

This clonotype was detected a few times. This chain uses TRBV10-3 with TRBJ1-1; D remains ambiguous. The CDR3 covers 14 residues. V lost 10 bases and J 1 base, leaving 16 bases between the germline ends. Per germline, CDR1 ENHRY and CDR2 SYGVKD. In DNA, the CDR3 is TGTGCCAGCTCAGTGACGGGGAGGAACACTGAAGCTTTCTTT. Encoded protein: CASSVTGRNTEAFF.

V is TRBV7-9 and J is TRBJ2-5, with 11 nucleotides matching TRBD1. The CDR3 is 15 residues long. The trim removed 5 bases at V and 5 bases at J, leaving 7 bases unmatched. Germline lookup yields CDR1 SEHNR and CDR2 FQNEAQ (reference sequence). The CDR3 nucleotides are TGTGCCAGCAGCCTGGACAGGGGGCAAGGGGAGACCCAGTACTTC. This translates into CASSLDRGQGETQYF.

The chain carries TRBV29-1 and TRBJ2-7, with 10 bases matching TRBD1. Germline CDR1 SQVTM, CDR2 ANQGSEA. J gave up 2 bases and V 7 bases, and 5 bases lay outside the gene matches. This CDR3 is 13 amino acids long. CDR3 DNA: TGCAGCGGTTTGACAGGGGGCACCTACGAGCAGTACTTC. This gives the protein CSGLTGGTYEQYF.

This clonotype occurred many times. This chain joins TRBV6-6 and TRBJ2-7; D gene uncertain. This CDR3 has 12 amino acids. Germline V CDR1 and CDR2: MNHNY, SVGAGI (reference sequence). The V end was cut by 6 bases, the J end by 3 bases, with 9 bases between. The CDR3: CASSHTDYEQYF. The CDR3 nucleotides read TGTGCCAGCAGCCATACGGACTACGAGCAGTACTTC.

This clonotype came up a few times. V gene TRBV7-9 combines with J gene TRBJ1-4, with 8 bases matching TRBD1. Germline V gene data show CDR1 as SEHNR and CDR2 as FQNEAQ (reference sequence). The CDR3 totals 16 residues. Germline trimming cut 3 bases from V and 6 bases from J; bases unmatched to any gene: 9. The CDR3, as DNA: TGTGCCAGCAGCTTGGAGCCGGGACAGGCTGATGAAAAACTGTTTTTT. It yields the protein CASSLEPGQADEKLFF.

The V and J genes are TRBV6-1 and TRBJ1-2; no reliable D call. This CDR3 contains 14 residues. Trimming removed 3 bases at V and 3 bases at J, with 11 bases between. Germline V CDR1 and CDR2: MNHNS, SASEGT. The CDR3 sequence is CASSETTTYYGYTF. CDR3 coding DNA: TGTGCCAGCAGTGAGACAACTACTTACTATGGCTACACCTTC.

Here the CDR3 reads CASSFGGDSYEQYF. CDR3 nucleotide sequence: TGTGCCAGCAGCTTTGGTGGTGATTCCTACGAGCAGTACTTC. The J gene is TRBJ2-7, the V gene TRBV7-9; no reliable D call. This CDR3 contains 14 residues. From germline, CDR1 is SEHNR and CDR2 FQNEAQ (reference sequence). Trimming took off 3 bases at V and 1 base at J, with 10 bases between the two ends.

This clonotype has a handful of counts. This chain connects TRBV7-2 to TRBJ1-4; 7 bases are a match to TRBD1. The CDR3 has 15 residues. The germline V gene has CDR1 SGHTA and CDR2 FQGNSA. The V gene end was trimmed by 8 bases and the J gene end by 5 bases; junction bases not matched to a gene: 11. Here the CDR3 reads CASSPLATGNEKLFF. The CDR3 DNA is TGTGCCAGCTCACCACTCGCGACAGGGAATGAAAAACTGTTTTTT. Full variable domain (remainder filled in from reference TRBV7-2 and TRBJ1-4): GAGVSQSPSNKVTEKGKDVELRCDPISGHTALYWYRQSLGQGLEFLIYFQGNSAPDKSGLPSDRFSAERTGGSVSTLTIQRTQQEDSAVYLCASSPLATGNEKLFFGSGTQLSVL.

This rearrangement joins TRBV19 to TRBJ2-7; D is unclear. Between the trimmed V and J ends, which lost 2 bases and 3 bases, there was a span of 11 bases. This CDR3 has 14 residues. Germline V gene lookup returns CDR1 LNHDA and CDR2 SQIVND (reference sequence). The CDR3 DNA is TGTGCCAGTAGTATATTTGCAGGCGGCTACGAGCAGTACTTC. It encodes CASSIFAGGYEQYF. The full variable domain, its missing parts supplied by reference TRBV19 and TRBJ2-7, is DGGITQSPKYLFRKEGQNVTLSCEQNLNHDAMYWYRQDPGQGLRLIYYSQIVNDFQKGDIAEGYSVSREKKESFPLTVTSAQKNPTAFYLCASSIFAGGYEQYFGPGTRLTVT.

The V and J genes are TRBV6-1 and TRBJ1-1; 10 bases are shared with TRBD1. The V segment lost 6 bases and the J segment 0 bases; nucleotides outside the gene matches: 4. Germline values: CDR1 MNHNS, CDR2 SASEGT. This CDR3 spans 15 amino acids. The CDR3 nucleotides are TGTGCCAGCAGCGTCGACAGGGGGCTGAACACTGAAGCTTTCTTT. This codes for CASSVDRGLNTEAFF.

The CDR3 is CASSPRPGGELFF. As DNA, the CDR3 is TGTGCCAGCTCACCGCGACCGGGAGGGGAGCTGTTTTTT. V and J are TRBV9 and TRBJ2-2, with D maybe TRBD2 (5 bases). The V and J ends lost 7 bases and 8 bases respectively, with 15 bases between them. Germline V gives CDR1 SGDLS, CDR2 YYNGEE. CDR3 length: 13 residues.

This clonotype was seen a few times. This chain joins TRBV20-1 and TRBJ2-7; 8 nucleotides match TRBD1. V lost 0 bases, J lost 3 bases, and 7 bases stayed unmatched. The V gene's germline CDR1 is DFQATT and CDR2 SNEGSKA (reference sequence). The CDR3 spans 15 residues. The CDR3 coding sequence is TGCAGTGCTAGAGATGGACAGGGTTCCCTCTACGAGCAGTACTTC. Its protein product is CSARDGQGSLYEQYF.

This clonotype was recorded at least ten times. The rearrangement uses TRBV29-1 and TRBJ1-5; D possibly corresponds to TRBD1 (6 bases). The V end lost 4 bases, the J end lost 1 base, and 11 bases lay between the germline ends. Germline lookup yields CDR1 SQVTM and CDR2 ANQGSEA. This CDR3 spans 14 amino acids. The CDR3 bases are TGCAGCGTTGCACAGGGTAAGAGCAATCAGCCCCAGCATTTT. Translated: CSVAQGKSNQPQHF.

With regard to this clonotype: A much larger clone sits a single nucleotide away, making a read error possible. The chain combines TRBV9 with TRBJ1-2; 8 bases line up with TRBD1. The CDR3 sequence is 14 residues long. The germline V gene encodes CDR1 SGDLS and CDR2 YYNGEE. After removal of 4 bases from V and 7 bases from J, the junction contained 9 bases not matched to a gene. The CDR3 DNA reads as TGTGCCAGCAGCTCATCCGGGACAGGCTGTGGCTACACCTTC. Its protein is CASSSSGTGCGYTF.

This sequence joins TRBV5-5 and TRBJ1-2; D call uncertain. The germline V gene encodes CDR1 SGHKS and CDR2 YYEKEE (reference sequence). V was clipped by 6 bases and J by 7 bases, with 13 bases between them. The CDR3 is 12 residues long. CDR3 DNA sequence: TGTGCCAGCACCTTCGAGACGGGTGGCTACACCTTC. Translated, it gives CASTFETGGYTF.

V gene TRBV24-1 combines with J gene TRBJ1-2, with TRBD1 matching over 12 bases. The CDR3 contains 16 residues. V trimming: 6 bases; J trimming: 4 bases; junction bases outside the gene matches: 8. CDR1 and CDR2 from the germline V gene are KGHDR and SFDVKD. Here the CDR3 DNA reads TGTGCCACCAGTTTCCCCGGGACAGGGGGCAGCTATGGCTACACCTTC. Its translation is CATSFPGTGGSYGYTF.

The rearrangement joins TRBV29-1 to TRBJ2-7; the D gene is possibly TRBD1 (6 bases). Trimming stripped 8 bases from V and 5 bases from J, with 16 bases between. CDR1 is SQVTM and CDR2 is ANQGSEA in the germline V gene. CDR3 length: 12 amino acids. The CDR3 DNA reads TGCAGCCCCGGCCTAACAGGGAACGAGCAGTACTTC. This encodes CSPGLTGNEQYF.